This T cell receptor (beta chain) was captured by sequencing in a study of post-analysis software for immune sequencing data. Unique molecular identifiers featured in each of the TCR beta cDNA libraries. TCRdb recomputed calls from the PCR reads with MiXCR, one row per CDR3 protein. The sample includes hundreds of thousands of distinct CDR3 sequences, 25% to 30% of them seen just once. CDR3 length: 16 amino acids. The germline V gene encodes CDR1 KGHSH and CDR2 LQKENI. Trimming shortened V by 1 base and J by 6 bases, and 17 bases separated the two germline ends. On this clonotype itself: Its specificity is not known.

Study-wide findings and caveats: TRBV5-6, TRBV5-1 and TRBV20-1 were among five TRBV segments more frequent in patients than controls. When compared against controls, multiple sclerosis patients showed significantly lower normalized Chao1 diversity.

The chain links TRBV18 to TRBJ2-3, with D perhaps matching TRBD2 (5 bases). This clonotype was obtained from a girl aged 10 to 17 with multiple sclerosis. Sequenced: blood. For the CDR3, the DNA is TGTGCCAGCTCACCACGCGAGGGCGCCGGTGTGGATACGCAGTATTTT. Its protein product is CASSPREGAGVDTQYF.